The 24 T cell receptor beta chains given below trace back to one sample, sequenced in a study of T-cell reconstitution after alpha-beta-depleted transplantation in children. Molecular barcoding with unique molecular identifiers was used for the TCRbeta library. TCRdb fed the PCR reads into MiXCR, producing one record per CDR3 protein. The sample yields hundreds of thousands of distinct CDR3 sequences, approximately 15% seen once. The sequences come from PBMCs from the stem cell graft donor, collected from the stem cell graft. These receptor sequences come from a human donor who donated a stem cell graft to a child with acute myeloid leukemia.

The table lists this clonotype with many counts. V is TRBV7-2 and J is TRBJ2-1; TRBD2 matches 7 bases. CDR1 is SGHTA, CDR2 FQGNSA, per germline. J was trimmed by 5 bases and V by 0 bases; bases with no gene match: 4. CDR3 length: 15 residues. The CDR3 reads CASSLAGGSHNEQFF. DNA of the CDR3: TGTGCCAGCAGCTTAGCGGGGGGGTCCCACAATGAGCAGTTCTTC.

This clonotype occurred many times. The V and J genes are TRBV29-1 and TRBJ2-5; D is unresolved. The CDR3 runs 10 residues. The germline V gene has CDR1 SQVTM and CDR2 ANQGSEA. V lost 4 bases and J 5 bases, leaving 5 bases between the germline ends. The CDR3 loop is CSVAIETQYF. The CDR3 DNA reads TGCAGCGTTGCGATTGAGACCCAGTACTTC.

Many counts were recorded for this clonotype. This chain joins TRBV11-2 and TRBJ1-6, with D possibly matching TRBD1 (5 bases). The germline V gene encodes CDR1 SGHAT and CDR2 FQNNGV. The CDR3 totals 14 residues. The ends were cut back, 4 bases at V and 8 bases at J, with 12 bases in the middle. The CDR3: CASSSSDSYSPLHF. As DNA, the CDR3 is TGTGCCAGCAGCTCGTCCGACAGCTATTCACCCCTCCACTTT.

This clonotype was counted only a few times. V usage is TRBV4-3 and J usage is TRBJ2-4; no clear D. The CDR3 is 16 amino acids. V was trimmed by 2 bases and J by 0 bases, leaving 11 bases between them. Germline-derived CDR1 and CDR2 are LGHNA and YSLEER. Here the CDR3 DNA reads TGCGCCAGCAGCCAAAAGGCCTATCTAGCCAAAAACATTCAGTACTTC. Its protein is CASSQKAYLAKNIQYF.

A word on this clonotype: This may be a read error, as it is one base from a much larger clone. The chain is built from TRBV15 and TRBJ2-1, with 8 bases lining up with TRBD1. The CDR3 consists of 16 residues. The V gene's germline CDR1 is LNHNV and CDR2 YYDKDF (reference sequence). The DNA of the CDR3 is TGTGCCACCAGCAGAGATTGGGGGACAGGCTACAATGAGCAGCTCTTC. Its protein product is CATSRDWGTGYNEQLF.

This clonotype occurred many times. This rearrangement joins TRBV20-1 to TRBJ1-3, with TRBD1 matching over 8 bases. The CDR3 is made up of 14 amino acids. V dropped 7 bases and J dropped 4; count of bases not matched to a gene: 9. CDR1 and CDR2 from the germline V gene are DFQATT and SNEGSKA (reference sequence). CDR3 nucleotide sequence: TGCAGTGTCAACGGCCAGGGGGCCGGAAACACCATATATTTT. As protein: CSVNGQGAGNTIYF.

This clonotype was recorded many times. This chain links TRBV12-3 or TRBV12-4 with TRBJ2-1; 7 bases map to TRBD2. The CDR3 has 16 amino acids. Trimming at V came to 3 bases and at J to 6 bases, leaving 11 bases not matched to a gene. This chain's CDR3 is CASSFLSRGRVNEQFF. CDR3 nucleotide sequence: TGTGCCAGCAGTTTCCTGTCTCGGGGGAGGGTCAATGAGCAGTTCTTC.

In its sample, this clonotype was seen many times. This chain links TRBV4-3 with TRBJ2-3, with 8 bases identical to TRBD1. J lost 1 base, V lost 1 base, and 7 bases had no gene match. This CDR3 has 17 amino acids. Germline V gives CDR1 LGHNA, CDR2 YSLEER. The CDR3 spells CASSQAIPGQGTDTQYF. The CDR3 region has the DNA TGCGCCAGCAGCCAAGCCATCCCGGGACAGGGCACAGATACGCAGTATTTT.

This clonotype was observed a few times. The rearrangement joins TRBV7-6 to TRBJ2-3; a possible D gene is TRBD2 (5 bases). Trimming removed 5 bases at V and 0 bases at J, with 15 bases between. Germline V CDR1 and CDR2: SGHVS, FNYEAQ. The CDR3 is 16 residues long. This CDR3 reads CASSPGLASSTDTQYF. CDR3 coding DNA: TGTGCCAGCAGCCCCGGGCTAGCCTCAAGCACAGATACGCAGTATTTT. Together with reference TRBV7-6 and TRBJ2-3, the CDR3 gives the full variable domain: GAGVSQSPRYKVTKRGQDVALRCDPISGHVSLYWYRQALGQGPEFLTYFNYEAQQDKSGLPNDRFSAERPEGSISTLTIQRTEQRDSAMYRCASSPGLASSTDTQYFGPGTRLTVL.

There are many counts of this clonotype. The rearrangement joins TRBV20-1 to TRBJ1-4, with 7 positions matching TRBD1. The CDR3 sequence is 15 residues long. The germline gives CDR1 DFQATT, CDR2 SNEGSKA (reference sequence). V was pared by 5 bases and J by 8 bases, with 14 bases of the junction left unmatched. As DNA, the CDR3 is TGCAGTGCTGACCGTAGGACAGGTCCAAGGGAAAAACTGTTTTTT. This codes for CSADRRTGPREKLFF.

This clonotype has ten or more counts. The chain uses TRBV7-4 and TRBJ2-7; D unresolved. CDR1 is SGHVT, CDR2 SQSDAQ, per germline. The V end was cut by 6 bases, the J end by 2 bases, with 20 bases between. The CDR3 loop spans 16 amino acids. CDR3 coding DNA: TGTGCCAGCAGGCAGATAACAGCTTTATCCGCCTACGAGCAGTACGTC. Amino acids: CASRQITALSAYEQYV.

About this clonotype: The junction differs from germline at one of its ends, possibly a read error. This rearrangement joins TRBV6-6 to TRBJ2-1; weak D call: TRBD2 (5 bases). Looked up from germline, CDR1 is MNHNY and CDR2 is SVGAGI (reference sequence). This CDR3 spans 13 amino acids. CDR3 region: CASSNGDYNEPFF. Here the CDR3 DNA reads TGTGCCAGCAGCAACGGGGATTACAATGAGCCGTTCTTC.

This clonotype was observed once. The chain employs TRBV6-2 or TRBV6-3 and TRBJ2-1; 15 bases are shared with TRBD2. Per the germline V gene, CDR1 is MNHEY and CDR2 is SVGEGT. This CDR3 spans 19 amino acids. Germline trimming cut 4 bases from V and 2 bases from J; bases unmatched to any gene: 9. CDR3 region: CASSFWTSGGATPYNEQFF. In DNA, the CDR3 is TGTGCCAGCAGTTTCTGGACTAGCGGGGGGGCCACCCCCTACAATGAGCAGTTCTTC.

Only a few counts were recorded for this clonotype. This rearrangement joins TRBV20-1 to TRBJ2-7; D gene ambiguous. Germline V gives CDR1 DFQATT, CDR2 SNEGSKA (reference sequence). This CDR3 region has 12 residues. Trimming left V 5 bases short and J 0 bases short, with 8 bases between. The CDR3 bases are TGCAGTGCTGCCAAGAGCTCCTACGAGCAGTACTTC. Its protein is CSAAKSSYEQYF.

The chain joins TRBV18 to TRBJ1-1, with D tentatively TRBD1 (5 bases). Trimming pared 3 bases from V and 4 bases from J, leaving 15 bases between. Germline V gives CDR1 KGHSH, CDR2 LQKENI. The CDR3 length is 15 residues. CDR3 in DNA: TGTGCCAGCTCACCCTGGGGAGGGGCGGTCACTGAAGCTTTCTTT. It encodes CASSPWGGAVTEAFF.

Comment on this clonotype: A much bigger clone sits one base away, suggesting this may be a read error. DNA for the CDR3: TGTGCCAGCAGTGACCACGGACGGACGGGGCAAGCTTTCTTT. It encodes CASSDHGRTGQAFF. The gene calls are TRBV25-1 and TRBJ1-1; perhaps TRBD1 as D (5 bases). V lost 3 bases and J 9 bases, leaving 17 bases between the germline ends. The germline gives CDR1 MGHDK, CDR2 SYGVNS. CDR3 length equals 14 residues.

This clonotype has only a few counts. The chain recombines TRBV7-9 with TRBJ1-1; no clear D gene. V lost 5 bases and J lost 2, with 12 bases in between. Germline CDR1 is SEHNR and CDR2 is FQNEAQ (reference sequence). This CDR3 contains 14 residues. CDR3 loop: CASSTQTYNTEAFF. CDR3 DNA: TGTGCCAGCAGCACTCAGACTTATAACACTGAAGCTTTCTTT.

A few counts support this clonotype. The rearrangement links TRBV12-3 or TRBV12-4 to TRBJ1-1; 7 bases agree with TRBD1. After removal of 8 bases from V and 4 bases from J, the junction contained 7 bases not matched to a gene. The CDR3 sequence is 13 residues long. The CDR3 spells CASRRQGGTEAFF. The CDR3 nucleotides read TGTGCCAGCCGCCGGCAGGGGGGCACTGAAGCTTTCTTT.

With regard to this clonotype: This clone may be a read error of a much larger clone one base away. The chain joins TRBV20-1 to TRBJ2-1; TRBD2 might be the D (7 bases). The germline CDR1 and CDR2 sequences are DFQATT and SNEGSKA (reference sequence). This CDR3 is 16 amino acids long. This CDR3 reads CCAATGFAGDYNEQFF. CDR3 coding DNA: TGCTGTGCTGCAACAGGGTTTGCGGGGGACTACAATGAGCAGTTCTTC.

This clonotype was seen repeatedly, ten times or more. This chain uses TRBV12-3 or TRBV12-4 with TRBJ1-5, with 7 nucleotides matching TRBD1. The CDR3 has 14 amino acids. V shed 5 bases and J 6 bases; nucleotides not matched to a gene: 7. CDR3 amino acids: CASSPLTGFQPQHF. The CDR3 DNA is TGTGCCAGCAGTCCTTTGACAGGGTTTCAGCCCCAGCATTTT.

This clonotype was recorded at least ten times. The gene calls are TRBV5-1 and TRBJ1-1; 7 positions match TRBD1. Germline loops: CDR1 SGHRS, CDR2 YFSETQ. The CDR3 is made up of 16 amino acids. V shed 2 bases and J 4 bases; nucleotides not matched to a gene: 11. The CDR3 sequence is CASSFIHDRETTEAFF. The CDR3 DNA reads as TGCGCCAGCAGCTTCATCCACGACAGGGAGACCACTGAAGCTTTCTTT.

The rearrangement joins TRBV7-9 to TRBJ1-4, with D unresolved. Germline V CDR1 and CDR2: SEHNR, FQNEAQ (reference sequence). V lost 7 bases to trimming and J lost 8 bases, with 17 bases between them. The CDR3 is 14 amino acids. This chain's CDR3 is CASNPPDVREKLFF. As DNA, the CDR3 is TGTGCCAGCAACCCTCCGGATGTTCGAGAAAAACTGTTTTTT.

CDR3 protein: CASSRDRGFSYEQYV. Written as DNA, the CDR3 is TGTGCCAGCAGTCGGGACAGGGGGTTTAGCTACGAGCAGTACGTC. This rearrangement joins TRBV28 to TRBJ2-7; 11 bases are shared with TRBD1. J lost 3 bases, V lost 5 bases, and 6 bases had no gene match. This CDR3 has 15 amino acids. CDR1 is MDHEN and CDR2 is SYDVKM in the germline V gene.

This clonotype has a handful of counts. The chain joins TRBV20-1 to TRBJ1-5; a weak D match, TRBD1 (5 bases). There are 14 residues in the CDR3. CDR1 DFQATT and CDR2 SNEGSKA come from the germline V gene (reference sequence). The germline V and J ends were trimmed by 2 bases and 4 bases, with 12 bases remaining between them. In nucleotides, the CDR3 is TGCAGTGCTAGATTCCCGGGGGGAAATCAGCCCCAGCATTTT. Protein sequence: CSARFPGGNQPQHF.